This TCR beta chain stems from a study of T-cell memory formation after mild COVID-19. Points from the study as a whole: Contracting clones from day 15 to 85 had balanced CD4/CD8; later expanders favoured CD4+. Clones which contracted sat mainly in CM and EM if CD4+, and in EMRA if CD8+.

The sample holds a few counts of this clonotype. What it binds is unknown. Germline V CDR1 and CDR2: SGHRS, YFSETQ. The CDR3 runs 14 residues. V lost 4 bases to trimming and J lost 1 base, with 12 bases between them. TCR alpha and TCR beta cDNA libraries with sample barcodes and UMIs came from 5'RACE using constant-segment primers. One entry per CDR3 protein, called by TCRdb with MiXCR from the 5' RACE reads. This sample has 250,000 to 300,000 distinct CDR3 sequences, with roughly 16% found just once. The genes are TRBV5-1 and TRBJ2-7; TRBD1 might be the D (5 bases). This sequence originates from a man between 18 and 35 years old who had mild COVID-19 (a few samples of this study predate the infection). Cell type and time point are not known. The sample consisted of PBMCs or a T cell subset sorted from them (not recorded which). CDR3 in DNA: TGCGCCAGCAGCCCGGACATTGGATCCTACGAGCAGTACTTC. Translating it yields CASSPDIGSYEQYF. Supplemented by reference TRBV5-1 and TRBJ2-7, the full variable domain reads KAGVTQTPRYLIKTRGQQVTLSCSPISGHRSVSWYQQTPGQGLQFLFEYFSETQRNKGNFPGRFSGRQFSNSRSEMNVSTLELGDSALYLCASSPDIGSYEQYFGPGTRLTVT.